The T cell receptor (beta chain) under discussion was sequenced for a study of cytomegalovirus exposure and HLA in healthy donors. Study results and caveats: Associated with cytomegalovirus, according to the listing, were about 160 TCR beta chains. Researchers reported in a later analysis that a missense DCLRE1C variant was tied to TCR beta V- and J-gene trimming.

The PCR was carried out with 60 Vbeta primers and 13 Jbeta primers. Produced via immunoSEQ multiplex PCR; TCRdb's table is partial and in-frame only. The sample carries 85,000 to 130,000 clones, less than 85% recorded once. Of note for this clone: Its antigen is still unknown.

The sample comprised PBMCs. This TCR derives from a man aged 55 to 70 in good health and CMV-seronegative.

This CDR3 reads CASSEGAQPLHF. The DNA of the CDR3 is TGTGCCAGCAGTGAGGGGGCTCAACCCCTCCACTTT. The gene calls are TRBV6-1 and TRBJ1-6; D perhaps matches TRBD1 (6 bases). CDR1 and CDR2 (germline): MNHNS, SASEGT. The length of the CDR3 is 12 residues. Trimming took off 3 bases at V and 12 bases at J, with 9 bases between the two ends.